This T cell receptor beta chain was obtained from a study of blood T cell repertoires in COVID-19. Background on the study: The United States, Italy and Spain were the sources of the acute and convalescent COVID-19 samples. From T cells, B-cell-depleted T cells, or PBMCs came the material, which was cDNA or gDNA.

The V end lost 1 base, the J end lost 6 bases, and 13 bases lay between the germline ends. This CDR3 contains 15 residues. Per germline, CDR1 LGHDT and CDR2 YNNKEL (reference sequence). TCRdb's table, derived via immunoSEQ multiplex PCR, lists solely in-frame clones and lacks some. The sample lists about 88,000 clones; roughly 87% were seen once. The sequencing input was peripheral blood. The clonotype originates from a male donor with acute or convalescent COVID-19. The chain has TRBV3-1 (or the pseudogene TRBV3-2) and TRBJ1-5; D might be TRBD1 (6 bases). The DNA of the CDR3 is TGTGCCAGCAGCCAAGCCGGGACACAGAGTCAGCCCCAGCATTTT. Amino acids: CASSQAGTQSQPQHF.